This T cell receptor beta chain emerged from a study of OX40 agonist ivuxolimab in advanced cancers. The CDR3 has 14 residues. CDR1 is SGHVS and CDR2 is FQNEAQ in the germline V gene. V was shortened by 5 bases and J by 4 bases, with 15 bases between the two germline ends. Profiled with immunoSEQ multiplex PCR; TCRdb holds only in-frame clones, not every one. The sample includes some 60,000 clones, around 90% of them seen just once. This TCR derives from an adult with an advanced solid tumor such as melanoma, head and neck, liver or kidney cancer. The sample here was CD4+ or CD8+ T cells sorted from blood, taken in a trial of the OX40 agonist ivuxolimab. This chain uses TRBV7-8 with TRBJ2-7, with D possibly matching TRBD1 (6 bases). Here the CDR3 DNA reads TGTGCCAGCAGCGTCGACAGGTTTCCATACGAGCAGTACTTC. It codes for CASSVDRFPYEQYF.